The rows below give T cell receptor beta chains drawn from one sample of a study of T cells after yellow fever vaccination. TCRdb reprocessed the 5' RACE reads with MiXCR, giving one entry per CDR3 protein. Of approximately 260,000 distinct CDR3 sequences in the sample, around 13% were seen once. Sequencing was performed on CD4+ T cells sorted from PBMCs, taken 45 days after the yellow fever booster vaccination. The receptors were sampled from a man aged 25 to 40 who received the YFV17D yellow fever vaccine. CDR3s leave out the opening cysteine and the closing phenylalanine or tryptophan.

CDR3 protein: ASSYAPQGTEAF; V gene: TRBV5-1; J gene: TRBJ1-1
CDR3 protein: ASSPVAGSPYEQY; V gene: TRBV7-6; J gene: TRBJ2-7
CDR3 protein: ASSFGAGHGEETQY; V gene: TRBV5-1; J gene: TRBJ2-5
CDR3 protein: ASRSIFSRDGHTGELF; V gene: TRBV27; J gene: TRBJ2-2
CDR3 protein: ASSFLGLNTEAF; V gene: TRBV27; J gene: TRBJ1-1
CDR3 protein: ASSLAGTGAYNEQF; V gene: TRBV27; J gene: TRBJ2-1
CDR3 protein: ASSQGTVGVNTLY; V gene: TRBV7-3; J gene: TRBJ2-3
CDR3 protein: ASSNRDLFSNQPQH; V gene: TRBV19; J gene: TRBJ1-5
CDR3 protein: SARRGTQY; V gene: TRBV20-1; J gene: TRBJ2-5
CDR3 protein: SARSPGGRGNEQF; V gene: TRBV20-1; J gene: TRBJ2-1
CDR3 protein: SIGTSGTYNEQF; V gene: TRBV20-1; J gene: TRBJ2-1
CDR3 protein: ASSRVASGRIYNEQF; V gene: TRBV6-2/TRBV6-3; J gene: TRBJ2-1
CDR3 protein: ASSLDTKGVTDTQY; V gene: TRBV7-2; J gene: TRBJ2-3
CDR3 protein: ASSIRTGRAGDTQY; V gene: TRBV9; J gene: TRBJ2-3
CDR3 protein: ASSLRLAPNFDEQY; V gene: TRBV6-2/TRBV6-3; J gene: TRBJ2-7
CDR3 protein: ASRPSGRPSNNEQF; V gene: TRBV12-3/TRBV12-4; J gene: TRBJ2-1
CDR3 protein: SVDTGTHTLNEQF; V gene: TRBV29-1; J gene: TRBJ2-1
CDR3 protein: ASSLGGTVSGNTIY; V gene: TRBV7-2; J gene: TRBJ1-3
CDR3 protein: ARPGLAGDCYEQY; V gene: TRBV10-1; J gene: TRBJ2-7
CDR3 protein: ASSSKPAYLTYEQY; V gene: TRBV5-8; J gene: TRBJ2-7
CDR3 protein: ASSPSVTDTQY; V gene: TRBV18; J gene: TRBJ2-3
CDR3 protein: ASSLAVGPGELF; V gene: TRBV7-2; J gene: TRBJ2-2
CDR3 protein: SARGHQGEPQH; V gene: TRBV20-1; J gene: TRBJ1-5
CDR3 protein: ASSQSSGRARHEQY; V gene: TRBV6-1; J gene: TRBJ2-7
CDR3 protein: ASSLSDSPNEKLF; V gene: TRBV5-5; J gene: TRBJ1-4
CDR3 protein: ASKTSGLNNEQF; V gene: TRBV7-2; J gene: TRBJ2-1
CDR3 protein: ASSAGLGAYEQY; V gene: TRBV3-1; J gene: TRBJ2-7
CDR3 protein: SGTGQGGGTDTQY; V gene: TRBV29-1; J gene: TRBJ2-3
CDR3 protein: ASSSRSGENTEAF; V gene: TRBV7-2; J gene: TRBJ1-1
CDR3 protein: SAVAGIGYEQY; V gene: TRBV20-1; J gene: TRBJ2-7
CDR3 protein: ASSPSLAGGADTQY; V gene: TRBV5-1; J gene: TRBJ2-3
CDR3 protein: SAGRGSQPQH; V gene: TRBV20-1; J gene: TRBJ1-5
CDR3 protein: ASSLLGIGGHETQY; V gene: TRBV7-6; J gene: TRBJ2-5
CDR3 protein: ASSLEDLGPF; V gene: TRBV7-9; J gene: TRBJ2-7
CDR3 protein: SARLRNTGELF; V gene: TRBV20-1; J gene: TRBJ2-2
CDR3 protein: ASNLRWRGEETQY; V gene: TRBV5-6; J gene: TRBJ2-5
CDR3 protein: ASSPDRKGVYGYT; V gene: TRBV5-4; J gene: TRBJ1-2
CDR3 protein: ASSPPAGVTDTQY; V gene: TRBV18; J gene: TRBJ2-3
CDR3 protein: ASSLEAGGQETQY; V gene: TRBV12-3/TRBV12-4; J gene: TRBJ2-5
CDR3 protein: SARQGARERSYNEQF; V gene: TRBV20-1; J gene: TRBJ2-1
CDR3 protein: ASSLELRRASGSPGRETQY; V gene: TRBV5-1; J gene: TRBJ2-5
CDR3 protein: ASSPPNRAYEQY; V gene: TRBV18; J gene: TRBJ2-7
CDR3 protein: ASSILGGDTQY; V gene: TRBV19; J gene: TRBJ2-3
CDR3 protein: ASETLGAGELF; V gene: TRBV5-4; J gene: TRBJ2-2
CDR3 protein: ASNTSEETQY; V gene: TRBV10-1; J gene: TRBJ2-5
CDR3 protein: ASSPTEANVLT; V gene: TRBV5-1; J gene: TRBJ2-6
CDR3 protein: ASSFNRRNSPLH; V gene: TRBV12-3/TRBV12-4; J gene: TRBJ1-6
CDR3 protein: ASSSRDLGQSYNEQF; V gene: TRBV11-2; J gene: TRBJ2-1
CDR3 protein: ASKGSGDGTQY; V gene: TRBV2; J gene: TRBJ2-5
CDR3 protein: ASSPSALARTDTQY; V gene: TRBV7-9; J gene: TRBJ2-3